The clone carrying this T cell receptor (beta chain) has at least ten counts. The antigen is undetermined. This record comes from a study of T cells in Graves' hyperthyroidism and ophthalmopathy. Study-level points and caveats: Ophthalmopathy was told apart from stable hyperthyroidism by a 13 V-J model.

The source material, RNA transcripts, was used to amplify TCR beta CDR3 regions. The HTBI set primed first-round TCR CDR3 RT-PCR. TCRdb reprocessed the multiplex PCR reads with MiXCR, giving one entry per CDR3 protein. The table includes roughly 380,000 distinct CDR3 sequences, approximately 19% detected once. V was clipped by 6 bases and J by 7 bases; unmatched bases: 11. From germline, CDR1 is MNHNS and CDR2 SASEGT. The CDR3 is 14 residues long. The definition of stable Graves' hyperthyroidism was no ophthalmopathy progression within 18 months. Those patients with uncontrolled infection, other autoimmune disease, pregnancy or lactation were excluded. The source of the PBMCs was 8 to 10 ml of fresh peripheral blood.

The sequence was collected from a woman in her late teens or twenties with Graves' hyperthyroidism. This rearrangement joins TRBV6-1 to TRBJ1-2; 7 nucleotides line up with TRBD1. Sequenced sample: blood. CDR3 bases: TGTGCCAGCAGCAGCGACAGGGCGGGTGGTGGCTACACCTTC. Translated, it gives CASSSDRAGGGYTF.